Presented here are 2 T cell receptor beta chains from one specimen sequenced in a study of T cells in Graves' hyperthyroidism and ophthalmopathy. What was amplified from RNA transcripts were TCR beta CDR3 regions. The primer set for the first-round RT-PCR of the TCR CDR3 was HTBI. TCRdb called the multiplex PCR reads again in MiXCR, with one record for every CDR3 protein. The data hold a few hundred thousand distinct CDR3 sequences, with around 14% observed a single time. Material for sequencing was blood. Receptors were obtained from a woman in her twenties or thirties with Graves' hyperthyroidism.

This sequence joins TRBV5-1 and TRBJ2-5; D is undetermined. CDR3 length: 15 residues. V was trimmed by 0 bases and J by 5 bases, leaving 14 bases between them. Germline V CDR1 and CDR2: SGHRS, YFSETQ. CDR3 bases: TGCGCCAGCAGCTTGGGCGGCGCCGCTCGGGAGACCCAGTACTTC. This encodes CASSLGGAARETQYF.

This clonotype was seen ten or more times. The chain uses TRBV2 and TRBJ2-1; TRBD2 matches 12 bases. Germline CDR1 and CDR2: SNHLY and FYNNEI. The CDR3 is 16 amino acids. Losses at the gene ends were 7 bases for V and 4 bases for J; bases not matched to a gene: 8. The CDR3 sequence: CASTLTGTSGYNEQFF. DNA for the CDR3: TGTGCCAGCACTCTAACGGGGACTAGCGGGTACAATGAGCAGTTCTTC.